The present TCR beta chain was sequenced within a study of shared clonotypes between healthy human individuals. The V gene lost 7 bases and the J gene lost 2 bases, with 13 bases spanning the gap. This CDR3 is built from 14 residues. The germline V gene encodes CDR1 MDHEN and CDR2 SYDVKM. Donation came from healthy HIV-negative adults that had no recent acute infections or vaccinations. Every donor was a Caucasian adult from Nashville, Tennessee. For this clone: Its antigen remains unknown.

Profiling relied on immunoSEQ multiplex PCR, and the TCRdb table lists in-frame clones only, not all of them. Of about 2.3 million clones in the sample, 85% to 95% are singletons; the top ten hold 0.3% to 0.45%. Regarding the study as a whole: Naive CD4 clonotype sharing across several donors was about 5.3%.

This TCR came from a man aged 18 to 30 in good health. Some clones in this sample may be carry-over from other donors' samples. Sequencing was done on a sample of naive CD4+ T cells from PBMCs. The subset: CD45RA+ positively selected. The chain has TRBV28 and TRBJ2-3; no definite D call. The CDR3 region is CASTGQGHTDTQYF. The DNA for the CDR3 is TGTGCCAGCACGGGTCAAGGGCACACAGATACGCAGTATTTT.